This T cell receptor beta chain was retrieved from a study of shared clonotypes between healthy human individuals. V dropped 3 bases and J dropped 4 bases, with 16 bases sitting between them. Germline V gene data show CDR1 as SGDLS and CDR2 as YYNGEE. CDR3 size: 15 residues. Original data processing: ImmunoSEQ supplied junction-only sequences lacking quality scores, so filtering was different. Measured with immunoSEQ multiplex PCR; TCRdb has only the in-frame clones, and not every one. The DNA was the basis for D and trimming; V, J and clone size are from that table. The table shows 2,500,000 or so clones, with roughly 90% occurring only once.

The TCR comes from a young man in good health. Some clones in this sample may be carry-over from other donors' samples. Sequences were obtained from naive CD4+ T cells from PBMCs. Specified subset: CD45RA+ positively selected. This chain connects TRBV9 to TRBJ1-2; possibly TRBD1 for D (6 bases). This CDR3 is CASSATSRGVYGYTF. CDR3 in DNA: TGTGCCAGCAGCGCAACCTCCAGGGGCGTCTATGGCTACACCTTC.